The 4 T cell receptor beta chains presented below share a single source sample, sequenced in a study of Tregs in tolerant kidney transplant recipients. This table comes from immunoSEQ multiplex PCR, and its TCRdb copy is limited to in-frame clones, with some not included. Among 60,000 to 70,000 clones, roughly 92% were seen once, and the ten largest hold approximately 11%. The material sequenced was CD8+ T cells from blood, taken before the transplant. All receptors derive from a human donor who received a combined kidney and bone marrow transplant.

V usage is TRBV4-1 and J usage is TRBJ2-2; TRBD2 matches 7 bases. There are 15 residues in the CDR3. The V gene's germline CDR1 is MGHRA and CDR2 YSYEKL. Germline trimming cut 5 bases from V and 4 bases from J; bases unmatched to any gene: 7. The CDR3 DNA reads as TGCGCCAGCAGCGGATCCGGGACTATCACCGGGGAGCTGTTTTTT. It yields the protein CASSGSGTITGELFF.

The table lists this clone with a count of one. This chain connects TRBV4-2 to TRBJ2-7; TRBD2 might be the D (6 bases). Between the trimmed V and J ends, which lost 5 bases and 6 bases, there was a span of 17 bases. Germline CDR1 is LGHNA and CDR2 is YNFKEQ. The CDR3 contains 14 residues. In nucleotides, the CDR3 is TGTGCCAGCAGCTACACAGAGGAGGGGAGCGAGCAGTACTTC. Amino acids: CASSYTEEGSEQYF.

The CDR3 region is CASSSGGTGDTQYF. In nucleotides, the CDR3 is TGTGCCAGCAGTTCGGGCGGGACGGGAGATACGCAGTATTTT. This chain connects TRBV7-6 to TRBJ2-3; D may be TRBD2 (6 bases). This CDR3 comprises 14 residues. The germline V gene has CDR1 SGHVS and CDR2 FNYEAQ. Trimming pared 6 bases from V and 5 bases from J, leaving 15 bases between.

This chain links TRBV2 with TRBJ2-1; 11 bases are shared with TRBD2. This CDR3 is 15 amino acids long. The V and J ends lost 11 bases and 0 bases, in that order; junction bases with no gene match: 6. Germline V gene data show CDR1 as SNHLY and CDR2 as FYNNEI. CDR3 residues: CAGGTSGSSYNEQFF. The CDR3 coding sequence is TGTGCCGGGGGAACTAGCGGGAGCTCCTACAATGAGCAGTTCTTC.